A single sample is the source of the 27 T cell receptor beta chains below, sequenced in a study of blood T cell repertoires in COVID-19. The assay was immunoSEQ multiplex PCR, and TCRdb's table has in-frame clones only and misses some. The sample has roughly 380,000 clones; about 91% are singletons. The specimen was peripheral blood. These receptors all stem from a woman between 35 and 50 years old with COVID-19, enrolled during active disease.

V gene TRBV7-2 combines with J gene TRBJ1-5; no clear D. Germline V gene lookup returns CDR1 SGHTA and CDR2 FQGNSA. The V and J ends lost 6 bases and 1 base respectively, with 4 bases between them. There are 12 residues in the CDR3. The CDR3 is CASRESNQPQHF. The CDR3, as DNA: TGTGCCAGCAGGGAGAGCAATCAGCCCCAGCATTTT.

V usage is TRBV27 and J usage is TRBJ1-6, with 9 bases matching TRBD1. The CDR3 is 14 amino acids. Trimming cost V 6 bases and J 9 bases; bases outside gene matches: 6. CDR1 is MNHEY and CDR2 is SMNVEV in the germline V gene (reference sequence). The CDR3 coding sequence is TGTGCCAGCAGAGACAGGGGGATTTCTTCACCCCTCCACTTT. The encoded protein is CASRDRGISSPLHF.

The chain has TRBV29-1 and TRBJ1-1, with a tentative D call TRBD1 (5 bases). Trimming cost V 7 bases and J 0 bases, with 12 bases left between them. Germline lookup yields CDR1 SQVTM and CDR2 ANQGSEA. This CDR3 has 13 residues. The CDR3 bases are TGCAGCGCTAGCAGGGAATTGAACACTGAAGCTTTCTTT. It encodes CSASRELNTEAFF. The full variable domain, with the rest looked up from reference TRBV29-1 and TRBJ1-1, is SAVISQKPSRDICQRGTSLTIQCQVDSQVTMMFWYRQQPGQSLTLIATANQGSEATYESGFVIDKFPISRPNLTFSTLTVSNMSPEDSSIYLCSASRELNTEAFFGQGTRLTVV.

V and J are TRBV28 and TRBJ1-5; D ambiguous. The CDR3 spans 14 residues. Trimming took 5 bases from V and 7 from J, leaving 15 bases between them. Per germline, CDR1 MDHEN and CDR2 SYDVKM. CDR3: CASSPSHPGQPQHF. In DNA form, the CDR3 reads TGTGCCAGCAGTCCCTCTCACCCCGGGCAGCCCCAGCATTTT. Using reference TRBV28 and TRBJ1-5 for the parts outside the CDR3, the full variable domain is DVKVTQSSRYLVKRTGEKVFLECVQDMDHENMFWYRQDPGLGLRLIYFSYDVKMKEKGDIPEGYSVSREKKERFSLILESASTNQTSMYLCASSPSHPGQPQHFGDGTRLSIL.

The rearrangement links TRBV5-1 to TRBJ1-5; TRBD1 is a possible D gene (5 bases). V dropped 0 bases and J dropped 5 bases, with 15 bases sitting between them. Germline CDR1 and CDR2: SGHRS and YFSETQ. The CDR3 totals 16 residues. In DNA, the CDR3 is TGCGCCAGCAGCTTGGAACCCACGGGGGGAGATCAGCCCCAGCATTTT. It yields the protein CASSLEPTGGDQPQHF.

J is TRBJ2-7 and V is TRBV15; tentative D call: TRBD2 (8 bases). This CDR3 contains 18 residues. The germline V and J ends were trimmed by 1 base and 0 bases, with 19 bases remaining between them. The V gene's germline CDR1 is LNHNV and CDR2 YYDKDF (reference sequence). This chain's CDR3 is CATSRAGSGGQISYEQYF. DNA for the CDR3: TGTGCCACCAGCAGAGCTGGAAGCGGGGGACAGATCTCCTACGAGCAGTACTTC.

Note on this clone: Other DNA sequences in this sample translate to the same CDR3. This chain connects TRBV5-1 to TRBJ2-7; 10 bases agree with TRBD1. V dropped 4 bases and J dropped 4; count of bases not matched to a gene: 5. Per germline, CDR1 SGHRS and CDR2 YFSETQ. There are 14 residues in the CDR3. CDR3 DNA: TGCGCCAGCAGCCGACCGGGACAGGGGTACGAGCAGTACTTC. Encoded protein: CASSRPGQGYEQYF.

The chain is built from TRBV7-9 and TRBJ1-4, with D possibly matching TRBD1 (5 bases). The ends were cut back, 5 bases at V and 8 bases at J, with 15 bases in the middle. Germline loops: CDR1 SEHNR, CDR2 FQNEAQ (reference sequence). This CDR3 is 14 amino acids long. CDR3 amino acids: CASSPRHGGEKLFF. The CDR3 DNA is TGTGCCAGCAGCCCTCGACACGGGGGAGAAAAACTGTTTTTT.

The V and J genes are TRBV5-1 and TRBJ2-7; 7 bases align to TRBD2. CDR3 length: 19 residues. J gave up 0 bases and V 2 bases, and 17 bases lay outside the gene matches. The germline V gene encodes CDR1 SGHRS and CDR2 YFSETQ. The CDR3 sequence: CASSLRLAGSTSSSYEQYF. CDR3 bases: TGCGCCAGCAGCTTAAGGTTAGCGGGCTCTACTTCTAGCTCCTACGAGCAGTACTTC.

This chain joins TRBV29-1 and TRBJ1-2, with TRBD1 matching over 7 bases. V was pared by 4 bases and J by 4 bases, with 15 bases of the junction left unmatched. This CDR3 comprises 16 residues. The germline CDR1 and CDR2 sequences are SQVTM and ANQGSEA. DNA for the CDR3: TGCAGCGTTGTCCGGGACAGTTCATTTCTTTCCTATGGCTACACCTTC. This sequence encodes CSVVRDSSFLSYGYTF.

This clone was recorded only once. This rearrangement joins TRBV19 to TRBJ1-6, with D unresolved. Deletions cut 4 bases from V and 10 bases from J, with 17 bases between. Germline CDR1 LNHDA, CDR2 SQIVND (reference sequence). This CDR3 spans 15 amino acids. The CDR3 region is CASSTRWAPGSPLHF. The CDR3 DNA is TGTGCCAGTAGTACCCGGTGGGCTCCGGGGTCACCCCTCCACTTT. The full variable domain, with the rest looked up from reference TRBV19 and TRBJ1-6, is DGGITQSPKYLFRKEGQNVTLSCEQNLNHDAMYWYRQDPGQGLRLIYYSQIVNDFQKGDIAEGYSVSREKKESFPLTVTSAQKNPTAFYLCASSTRWAPGSPLHFGNGTRLTVT.

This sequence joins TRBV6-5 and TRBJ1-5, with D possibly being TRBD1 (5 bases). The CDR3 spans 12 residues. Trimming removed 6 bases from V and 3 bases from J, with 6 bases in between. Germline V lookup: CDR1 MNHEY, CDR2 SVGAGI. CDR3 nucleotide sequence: TGTGCCAGCAGAGGGGTCAATCAGCCCCAGCATTTT. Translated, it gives CASRGVNQPQHF.

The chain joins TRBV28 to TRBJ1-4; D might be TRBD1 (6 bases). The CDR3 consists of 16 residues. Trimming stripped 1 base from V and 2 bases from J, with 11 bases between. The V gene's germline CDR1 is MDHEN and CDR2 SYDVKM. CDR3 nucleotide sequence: TGTGCCAGCAGTTTATATTACCAGGGGACTAATGAAAAACTGTTTTTT. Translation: CASSLYYQGTNEKLFF.

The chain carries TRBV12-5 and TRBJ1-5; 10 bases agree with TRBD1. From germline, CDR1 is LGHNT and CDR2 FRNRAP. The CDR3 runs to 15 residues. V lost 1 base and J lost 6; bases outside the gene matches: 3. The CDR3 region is CASGLGQGASQPQHF. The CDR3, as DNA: TGTGCTAGTGGTTTGGGACAGGGGGCAAGTCAGCCCCAGCATTTT.

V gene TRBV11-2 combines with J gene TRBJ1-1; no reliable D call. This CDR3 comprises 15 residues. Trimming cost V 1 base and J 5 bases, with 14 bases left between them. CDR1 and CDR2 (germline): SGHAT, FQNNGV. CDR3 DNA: TGTGCCAGCAGCTTAGGTCTGGGGTGGAGGACTGAAGCTTTCTTT. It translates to CASSLGLGWRTEAFF. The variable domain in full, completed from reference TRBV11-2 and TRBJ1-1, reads EAGVAQSPRYKIIEKRQSVAFWCNPISGHATLYWYQQILGQGPKLLIQFQNNGVVDDSQLPKDRFSAERLKGVDSTLKIQPAKLEDSAVYLCASSLGLGWRTEAFFGQGTRLTVV.

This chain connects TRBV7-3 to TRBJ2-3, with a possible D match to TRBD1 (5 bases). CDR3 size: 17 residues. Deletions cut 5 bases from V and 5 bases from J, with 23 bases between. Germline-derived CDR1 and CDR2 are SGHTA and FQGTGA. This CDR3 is CASSQWGDSGYQDTQYF. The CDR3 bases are TGTGCCAGCAGCCAATGGGGCGATTCTGGGTATCAAGATACGCAGTATTTT.

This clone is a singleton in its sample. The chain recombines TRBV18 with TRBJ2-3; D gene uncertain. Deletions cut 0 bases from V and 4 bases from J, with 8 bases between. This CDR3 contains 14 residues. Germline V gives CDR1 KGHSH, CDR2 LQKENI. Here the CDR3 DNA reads TGTGCCAGCTCACCACCGGAGTTTCCAGATACGCAGTATTTT. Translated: CASSPPEFPDTQYF.

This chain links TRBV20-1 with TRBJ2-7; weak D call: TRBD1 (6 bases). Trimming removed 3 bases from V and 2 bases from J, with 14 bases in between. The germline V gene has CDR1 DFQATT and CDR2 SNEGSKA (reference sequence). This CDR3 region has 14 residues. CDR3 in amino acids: CSASHQGLPYEQYF. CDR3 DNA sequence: TGCAGTGCTAGTCACCAGGGGCTCCCCTACGAGCAGTACTTC.

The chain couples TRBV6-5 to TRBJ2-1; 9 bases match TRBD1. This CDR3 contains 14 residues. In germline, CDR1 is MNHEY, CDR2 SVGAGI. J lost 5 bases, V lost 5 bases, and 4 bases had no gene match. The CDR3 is CASSIQGANNEQFF. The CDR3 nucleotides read TGTGCCAGCAGTATACAGGGGGCCAACAATGAGCAGTTCTTC.

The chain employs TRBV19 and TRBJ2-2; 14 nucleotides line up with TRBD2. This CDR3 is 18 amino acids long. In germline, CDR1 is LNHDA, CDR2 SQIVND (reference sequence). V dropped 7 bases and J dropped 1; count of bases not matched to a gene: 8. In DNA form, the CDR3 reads TGTGCCAGTACCCCCCGACTAGCGGGAGGGCTGAACACCGGGGAGCTGTTTTTT. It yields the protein CASTPRLAGGLNTGELFF.

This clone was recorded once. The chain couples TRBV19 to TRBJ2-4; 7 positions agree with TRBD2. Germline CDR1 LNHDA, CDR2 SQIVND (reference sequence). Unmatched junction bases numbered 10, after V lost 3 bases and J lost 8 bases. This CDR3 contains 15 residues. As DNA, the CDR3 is TGTGCCAGTAGTATCATTGGTCGGGAGGCGGACATTCAGTACTTC. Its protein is CASSIIGREADIQYF.

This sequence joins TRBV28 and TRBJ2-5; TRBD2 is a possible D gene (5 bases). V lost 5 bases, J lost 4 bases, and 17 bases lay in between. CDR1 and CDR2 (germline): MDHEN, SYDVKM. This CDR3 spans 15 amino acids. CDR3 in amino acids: CASSPPRRVGETQYF. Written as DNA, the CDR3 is TGTGCCAGCAGTCCGCCCCGGCGGGTCGGAGAGACCCAGTACTTC. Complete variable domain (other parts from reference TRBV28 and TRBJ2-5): DVKVTQSSRYLVKRTGEKVFLECVQDMDHENMFWYRQDPGLGLRLIYFSYDVKMKEKGDIPEGYSVSREKKERFSLILESASTNQTSMYLCASSPPRRVGETQYFGPGTRLLVL.

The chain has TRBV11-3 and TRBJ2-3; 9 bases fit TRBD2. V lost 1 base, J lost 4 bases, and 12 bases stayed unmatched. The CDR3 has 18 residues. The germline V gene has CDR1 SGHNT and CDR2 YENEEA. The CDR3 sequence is CASSLGGRGGGWADTQYF. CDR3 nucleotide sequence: TGTGCCAGCAGCTTAGGTGGACGCGGGGGGGGTTGGGCAGATACGCAGTATTTT.

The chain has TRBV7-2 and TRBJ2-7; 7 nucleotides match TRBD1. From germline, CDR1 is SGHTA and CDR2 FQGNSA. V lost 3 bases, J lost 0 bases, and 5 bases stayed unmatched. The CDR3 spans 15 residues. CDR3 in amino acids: CASSLVGQSSYEQYF. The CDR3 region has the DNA TGTGCCAGCAGCTTGGTGGGACAGTCCTCCTACGAGCAGTACTTC.

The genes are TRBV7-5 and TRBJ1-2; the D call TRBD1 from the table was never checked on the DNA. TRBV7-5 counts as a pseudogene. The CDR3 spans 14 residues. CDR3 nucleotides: TGTGCCATCCAAGGGTCAGGGAAGGCACGGGGCTACACCTTC. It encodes CAIQGSGKARGYTF.

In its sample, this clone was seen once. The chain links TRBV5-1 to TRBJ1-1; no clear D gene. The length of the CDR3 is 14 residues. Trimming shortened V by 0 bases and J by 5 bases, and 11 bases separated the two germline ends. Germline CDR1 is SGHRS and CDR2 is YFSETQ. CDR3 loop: CASSLGEPETEAFF. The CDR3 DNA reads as TGCGCCAGCAGCTTGGGCGAGCCCGAAACTGAAGCTTTCTTT.

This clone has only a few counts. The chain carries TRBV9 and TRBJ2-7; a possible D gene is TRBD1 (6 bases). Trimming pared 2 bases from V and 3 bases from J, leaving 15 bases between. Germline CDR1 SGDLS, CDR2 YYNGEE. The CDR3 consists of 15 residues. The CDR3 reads CASSVTGTNIYEQYF. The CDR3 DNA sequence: TGTGCCAGCAGCGTTACCGGGACAAACATCTACGAGCAGTACTTC.